Below, 21 T cell receptor beta chains from the same sample are listed, as sequenced in a study of vaccination effects on CD4 cells after COVID-19. Here immunoSEQ multiplex PCR was the method, and the copy in TCRdb shows in-frame clones only, minus some. The repertoire consists of 25,000 to 30,000 clones, with over 65% occurring once and the leading ten covering 20% to 25%. No antigen has been assigned to these receptors. Sequencing in the ViraFEST assay came after antigen-specific CD4+ T cells had been expanded with viral peptide pools, which were used to stimulate PBMC. The culture ran for approximately 9 days before CD4+ T cells were isolated. People in the vaccine group had not been infected with SARS-CoV-2 before, and their nucleocapsid antibodies were negative. The source was CD4+ T cells from PBMCs cultured with HCoV-NL63 spike peptides, collected before COVID-19 vaccination. Receptor source: a human donor who received a COVID-19 vaccine.

This chain uses TRBV7-9 with TRBJ1-5; weak D call: TRBD1 (6 bases). From germline, CDR1 is SEHNR and CDR2 FQNEAQ (reference sequence). The CDR3 has 15 residues. The V gene lost 0 bases and the J gene lost 6 bases, with 12 bases spanning the gap. The DNA for the CDR3 is TGTGCCAGCAGCTTAGCTGGGGGGCGCATTCAGCCCCAGCATTTT. The encoded protein is CASSLAGGRIQPQHF.

To note about this clone: At one boundary the junction diverges from the germline segment, which might be a read error. The chain uses TRBV7-7 and TRBJ2-5; 15 bases line up with TRBD2. This CDR3 contains 16 residues. Germline assignment: CDR1 SSHAT and CDR2 FNYEAQ (reference sequence). The CDR3 protein is CASSPGLAGGQETQYF. The CDR3 DNA sequence: TGTGCTAGCAGCCCAGGACTAGCGGGGGGGCAAGAGACCCAGTACTTC.

This clone was seen more than once but under ten times. This chain links TRBV4-2 with TRBJ2-7; D may be TRBD2 (6 bases). The V gene's germline CDR1 is LGHNA and CDR2 YNFKEQ. Deletions cut 7 bases from V and 1 base from J, with 17 bases between. The CDR3 covers 15 residues. The DNA of the CDR3 is TGTGCCAGCACCGGTGGCGGGATAGGGTCCTACGAGCAGTACTTC. It translates to CASTGGGIGSYEQYF.

The V and J genes are TRBV9 and TRBJ1-3; D is perhaps TRBD1 (6 bases). Trimming stripped 3 bases from V and 0 bases from J, with 16 bases between. The CDR3 sequence is 17 residues long. Germline CDR1 is SGDLS and CDR2 is YYNGEE. The CDR3 is CASSASPRGDSGNTIYF. CDR3 sequence (DNA): TGTGCCAGCAGCGCTAGCCCCAGGGGCGACTCTGGAAACACCATATATTTT. The whole variable domain, filled in from reference TRBV9 and TRBJ1-3, reads DSGVTQTPKHLITATGQRVTLRCSPRSGDLSVYWYQQSLDQGLQFLIQYYNGEERAKGNILERFSAQQFPDLHSELNLSSLELGDSALYFCASSASPRGDSGNTIYFGEGSWLTVV.

The chain carries TRBV2 and TRBJ1-4, with D unclear. CDR3 size: 14 residues. V was trimmed by 8 bases and J by 8 bases, leaving 18 bases between them. Germline V gene data show CDR1 as SNHLY and CDR2 as FYNNEI. The CDR3 DNA reads as TGTGCCAGCGGATCCGGGCTCTCGGGGGAAAAACTGTTTTTT. It codes for CASGSGLSGEKLFF.

The chain joins TRBV5-1 to TRBJ2-3; D is possibly TRBD1 (5 bases). This CDR3 region has 17 residues. Between the trimmed V and J ends, which lost 0 bases and 1 base, there was a span of 15 bases. Germline assignment: CDR1 SGHRS and CDR2 YFSETQ. CDR3 DNA sequence: TGCGCCAGCAGCTTGGCCGTGGGGCGCGGAGGCACAGATACGCAGTATTTT. It codes for CASSLAVGRGGTDTQYF.

This chain uses TRBV19 with TRBJ1-5; D unclear. Deletions cut 8 bases from V and 1 base from J, with 21 bases between. This CDR3 is 17 amino acids long. CDR1 is LNHDA and CDR2 is SQIVND in the germline V gene (reference sequence). The DNA for the CDR3 is TGTGCCAGTCGGACTGTGTGGCACCCCGAAAGCAATCAGCCCCAGCATTTT. Translated: CASRTVWHPESNQPQHF.

The genes are TRBV7-2 and TRBJ1-5; D gene unclear. The CDR3 contains 14 residues. In germline, CDR1 is SGHTA, CDR2 FQGNSA. V was shortened by 6 bases and J by 5 bases, with 14 bases between the two germline ends. CDR3 bases: TGTGCCAGCAGTACCCTCGGCGGGGATCAGCCCCAGCATTTT. Translation: CASSTLGGDQPQHF.

A word on this clone: An end of the junction differs from the germline gene, which may be a read error. The chain recombines TRBV7-9 with TRBJ2-2; no clear D. This CDR3 comprises 16 residues. Looked up from germline, CDR1 is SEHNR and CDR2 is FQNEAQ (reference sequence). CDR3 residues: CASSLFGEAKTGELFF. CDR3 bases: TGTGCCAGCAGCTTATTTGGTGAGGCGAAGACCGGGGAGCTGTTTTTT.

CDR3 loop: CSVETWDRDYTEAFF. DNA for the CDR3: TGCAGCGTTGAAACCTGGGACAGAGATTACACTGAAGCTTTCTTT. The chain recombines TRBV29-1 with TRBJ1-1; the match to TRBD1 covers 7 bases. The CDR3 sequence is 15 residues long. Looked up from germline, CDR1 is SQVTM and CDR2 is ANQGSEA. V lost 2 bases to trimming and J lost 3 bases; unmatched junction nucleotides: 9.

The chain employs TRBV1 and TRBJ1-6; the D segment call TRBD1 is taken from the table without a DNA check. TRBV1 is recorded as a pseudogene. The CDR3 is made up of 15 amino acids. The CDR3 reads CTSSQDIQGGSPLHF. For the CDR3, the DNA is TGCACCAGCAGCCAAGACATACAGGGTGGTTCACCCCTCCACTTT.

The chain couples TRBV3-1 (or the pseudogene TRBV3-2) to TRBJ1-1; no definite D call. V lost 6 bases, J lost 1 base, and 9 bases lay in between. The germline CDR1 and CDR2 sequences are LGHDT and YNNKEL (reference sequence). The CDR3 consists of 13 residues. In nucleotides, the CDR3 is TGTGCCAGCAGACGGGGAGGGAACACTGAAGCTTTCTTT. This gives the protein CASRRGGNTEAFF.

This chain uses TRBV5-6 with TRBJ2-3, with 8 bases matching TRBD2. CDR1 SGHDT and CDR2 YYEEEE come from the germline V gene. Trimming cost V 4 bases and J 2 bases; bases outside gene matches: 3. This CDR3 is built from 14 residues. Here the CDR3 reads CASSTGGITDTQYF. The CDR3 DNA sequence: TGTGCCAGCAGCACGGGGGGGATCACAGATACGCAGTATTTT.

This clone was detected a few times. The chain carries TRBV28 and TRBJ1-1; D ambiguous. This CDR3 region has 13 residues. The V gene's germline CDR1 is MDHEN and CDR2 SYDVKM. The V and J ends lost 6 bases and 5 bases respectively, with 13 bases between them. Written as DNA, the CDR3 is TGTGCCAGCAGCCCCCTAAAGAGGACTGAAGCTTTCTTT. As protein: CASSPLKRTEAFF. The full variable domain, rest sourced from reference TRBV28 and TRBJ1-1, is DVKVTQSSRYLVKRTGEKVFLECVQDMDHENMFWYRQDPGLGLRLIYFSYDVKMKEKGDIPEGYSVSREKKERFSLILESASTNQTSMYLCASSPLKRTEAFFGQGTRLTVV.

The chain is built from TRBV14 and TRBJ2-3, with TRBD1 matching over 8 bases. This CDR3 comprises 15 residues. With V trimmed by 4 bases and J by 0 bases, 3 bases remained unmatched. Germline V lookup: CDR1 SGHDN, CDR2 FVKESK. CDR3 sequence reads: CASSRRTGSTDTQYF. The CDR3 region has the DNA TGTGCCAGCAGCCGCAGGACAGGGAGCACAGATACGCAGTATTTT.

The chain employs TRBV7-2 and TRBJ1-2, with 12 positions matching TRBD1. V was pared by 1 base and J by 9 bases, with 6 bases of the junction left unmatched. Germline CDR1 and CDR2: SGHTA and FQGNSA. This CDR3 contains 15 residues. The CDR3 DNA reads TGTGCCAGCAGCTTAGGGGGGACAGGGGGCACGAGCTACACCTTC. Protein: CASSLGGTGGTSYTF.

The rearrangement links TRBV10-3 to TRBJ1-1, with D possibly TRBD1 on 5 matching bases. V was cut by 6 bases and J by 10 bases, with 21 bases left in between. This CDR3 contains 14 residues. Germline assignment: CDR1 ENHRY and CDR2 SYGVKD. CDR3 region: CAISGAPPGRRAFF. The CDR3 DNA reads as TGTGCCATCAGCGGAGCCCCCCCGGGGCGGCGAGCTTTCTTT.

DNA for the CDR3: TGTGCCTGGATGGCTAGTCGCTTGGGGGACTACGAGCAGTACTTC. Amino acid sequence: CAWMASRLGDYEQYF. V is TRBV30 and J is TRBJ2-7; perhaps D is TRBD1 or TRBD2 (5 bases each). The V gene lost 4 bases and the J gene lost 3 bases, with 19 bases spanning the gap. Germline V gives CDR1 GTSNPN, CDR2 SVGIG (reference sequence). The CDR3 length is 15 residues. Filled out from reference TRBV30 and TRBJ2-7, the complete variable domain reads SQTIHQWPATLVQPVGSPLSLECTVEGTSNPNLYWYRQAAGRGLQLLFYSVGIGQISSEVPQNLSASRPQDRQFILSSKKLLLSDSGFYLCAWMASRLGDYEQYFGPGTRLTVT.

The V call is TRBV10-3, the J call TRBJ1-3; no clear D gene. Germline assignment: CDR1 ENHRY and CDR2 SYGVKD. The CDR3 is made up of 14 amino acids. With 3 bases removed from V and 4 bases from J, the gap between germline ends came to 10 bases. CDR3 in amino acids: CAISEEVAGNTIYF. Written as DNA, the CDR3 is TGTGCCATCAGTGAAGAGGTCGCAGGAAACACCATATATTTT.

The V call is TRBV7-2, the J call TRBJ2-5, with D possibly being TRBD1 (6 bases). CDR3 length: 13 amino acids. The germline V gene has CDR1 SGHTA and CDR2 FQGNSA. V was cut by 11 bases and J by 0 bases, with 13 bases left in between. This CDR3 reads CAPRDTYQETQYF. CDR3 coding DNA: TGTGCCCCTCGGGACACCTACCAAGAGACCCAGTACTTC.

The V call is TRBV11-3, the J call TRBJ2-4; 7 bases are a match to TRBD2. The CDR3 is 14 residues long. The junction had 3 bases not matched to a gene; V was cut back by 1 base and J by 6 bases. Germline CDR1 is SGHNT and CDR2 is YENEEA. This chain's CDR3 is CASSLGGSGNIQYF. CDR3 nucleotide sequence: TGTGCCAGCAGCTTAGGCGGGAGTGGAAACATTCAGTACTTC. Based on the CDR3 plus reference TRBV11-3 and TRBJ2-4, the full variable domain is EAGVVQSPRYKIIEKKQPVAFWCNPISGHNTLYWYLQNLGQGPELLIRYENEEAVDDSQLPKDRFSAERLKGVDSTLKIQPAELGDSAVYLCASSLGGSGNIQYFGAGTRLSVL.